This T cell receptor beta chain was recovered during a study of liver allograft versus peripheral blood T cells. Study in general: Transplanted livers held T cell receptor repertoires, and these were compared with repertoires in recipients' peripheral blood.

The CDR3 extends over 15 amino acids. The germline V gene encodes CDR1 KGHSH and CDR2 LQKENI. Regarding the study as a whole: Inside liver allografts, T cell receptor repertoires reportedly diverged from the repertoires found in peripheral blood.

On this clonotype itself: What it binds is not known. This may be a read error, as it is one base from a much larger clone.

TCRdb used MiXCR to reprocess the reads, holding one entry per CDR3 protein. Of some 14,000 distinct CDR3 sequences in the sample, 20% are singletons; the top ten hold roughly 5.8%. The J gene is TRBJ1-4, the V gene TRBV18; no clear D. The receptor comes from a human patient who had a liver transplant. Some T cells may originate from the graft donor. The CDR3 DNA follows: TGTACCAGCTCCCTGCGACAACCACGAGGGGAAAAACTGTTTTTT. Its translation: CTSSLRQPRGEKLFF.